This is a list of T cell receptor beta chains from one sample in a study of a mutant IDH1 vaccine in newly diagnosed glioma. For these TCRs, the target antigens are not known. The table came from immunoSEQ multiplex PCR; TCRdb's copy has only in-frame clones and leaves some out. Seen here are around 76,000 clones, around 85% observed once, and the top ten hold approximately 0.8%. The source material was PBMCs, sampled from a glioma patient whose treatment included an IDH1 peptide vaccine. Every receptor here comes from a woman in her forties or fifties with glioma. CDR3s include the opening cysteine and the closing phenylalanine or tryptophan. D genes are given only for firm matches. Not all rows give a size; the values are once, few, many and, for expanded clones, a class.

>.|15|TRBV19|TRBJ2-7|.
CASSMLATGVYEQYF
TGTGCCAGTAGTATGCTCGCCACTGGGGTTTACGAGCAGTACTTC
>.|17|TRBV27|TRBJ2-7|TRBD2
CASSSLLLAGGSYEQYF
TGTGCCAGCAGTTCCCTCCTACTAGCGGGAGGGTCCTACGAGCAGTACTTC
>.|18|TRBV6-1|TRBJ2-1|TRBD2
CASSEKLAGGPPHREQFF
TGTGCCAGCAGTGAAAAGCTAGCGGGAGGGCCTCCCCACAGAGAGCAGTTCTTC
>once|15|TRBV7-7|TRBJ2-1|TRBD2
CASSSGLADNNEQFF
TGTGCTAGCAGCTCGGGACTAGCTGATAACAATGAGCAGTTCTTC
>.|13|TRBV5-1|TRBJ2-7|.
CASSLARSYEQYF
TGCGCCAGCAGCTTGGCCAGGTCCTACGAGCAGTACTTC
>few|16|TRBV28|TRBJ2-3|TRBD2
CASDPGLAGSTDTQYF
TGTGCCAGCGATCCCGGTCTAGCGGGTAGCACAGATACGCAGTATTTT
>once|16|TRBV5-1|TRBJ2-6|.
CASSGGQSSGANVLTF
TGCGCCAGCAGTGGCGGGCAGAGCTCTGGGGCCAACGTCCTGACTTTC
>.|14|TRBV2|TRBJ2-3|TRBD2
CASRPGLAADTQYF
TGTGCCAGCAGGCCGGGACTAGCGGCAGATACGCAGTATTTT
>.|12|TRBV29-1|TRBJ1-2|.
CSVEGGARGYTF
TGCAGCGTTGAAGGGGGGGCGCGGGGCTACACCTTC
>.|13|TRBV2|TRBJ1-2|.
CASIKGRDYGYTF
TGTGCCAGCATCAAGGGGAGAGACTATGGCTACACCTTC
>.|14|TRBV28|TRBJ1-1|.
CASSGGAVNTEAFF
TGTGCCAGCTCCGGGGGCGCGGTGAACACTGAAGCTTTCTTT
>.|13|TRBV9|TRBJ2-7|.
CASSVGRANEQYF
TGTGCCAGCAGCGTAGGTCGGGCGAACGAGCAGTACTTC
>few|12|TRBV4-1|TRBJ2-7|.
CASSQGGSEQYF
TGCGCCAGCAGCCAAGGAGGCTCCGAGCAGTACTTC
>.|16|TRBV18|TRBJ2-7|TRBD2
CASSPRLAGGVDEQYF
TGTGCCAGCTCACCGCGGTTAGCGGGAGGGGTCGACGAGCAGTACTTC
>.|14|TRBV28|TRBJ2-7|TRBD1
CASIPGQGIYEQYF
TGTGCCAGCATCCCGGGACAGGGAATCTACGAGCAGTACTTC
>.|16|TRBV4-2|TRBJ2-1|TRBD2
CASSQDLLAGSSEQFF
TGTGCCAGCAGCCAAGATCTGCTAGCGGGATCTTCTGAGCAGTTCTTC
>.|14|TRBV5-1|TRBJ1-1|TRBD1
CASGRDRVDTEAFF
TGCGCCAGCGGACGGGACAGGGTTGACACTGAAGCTTTCTTT
>.|13|TRBV7-3|TRBJ1-2|TRBD1
CASSRGQGDGYTF
TGTGCCAGCAGCCGGGGACAGGGGGATGGCTACACCTTC
>.|13|TRBV5-1|TRBJ1-5|.
CASSLGGGQPQHF
TGCGCCAGCAGCTTGGGGGGAGGACAGCCCCAGCATTTT
>.|13|TRBV12-5|TRBJ1-1|.
CASGFGVNTEAFF
TGTGCTAGTGGTTTCGGGGTAAACACTGAAGCTTTCTTT
>.|11|TRBV10-3|TRBJ2-7|.
CATTSSYEQYF
TGTGCCACTACAAGTTCCTACGAGCAGTACTTC
>.|14|TRBV7-3|TRBJ2-1|.
CASSPLGRHNEQFF
TGTGCCAGCAGCCCCCTCGGGCGGCACAATGAGCAGTTCTTC
>.|13|TRBV5-4|TRBJ2-1|.
CASSLDSYNEQFF
TGTGCCAGCAGCCTAGACTCCTACAATGAGCAGTTCTTC
>few|13|TRBV10-3|TRBJ1-3|.
CAITGSSGNTIYF
TGTGCCATCACAGGGAGCTCTGGAAACACCATATATTTT
>.|15|TRBV5-5|TRBJ2-7|TRBD1
CASSPQGLSSYEQYF
TGTGCCAGCAGCCCACAGGGGTTGTCCTCCTACGAGCAGTACTTC
>.|17|TRBV5-1|TRBJ2-2|TRBD2
CASSLEVGRGYTGELFF
TGCGCCAGCAGCTTGGAGGTCGGGAGGGGATACACCGGGGAGCTGTTTTTT